This T cell receptor beta chain was profiled in a study of T cell responses to AZD1222 COVID-19 vaccine. Overall study results and limits: All repertoire sampling was performed exclusively after the peak T cell response.

The table came from immunoSEQ multiplex PCR; TCRdb's copy has only in-frame clones and leaves some out. The data hold roughly 150,000 clones, with 90% observed a single time. About this clone: No antigen is known for it.

The sample in question was peripheral blood, obtained on day 0 of AZD1222 vaccination. The sequence was obtained from an adult in good health.

The CDR3 region has the DNA TGCGCCGGACTAGGGGACACATCCACCGGGGAGCTGTTTTTT. It specifies CAGLGDTSTGELFF. The chain employs TRBV10-2 and TRBJ2-2, with D perhaps TRBD2 (7 bases). Germline-derived CDR1 and CDR2 are WSHSY and SAAADI. This CDR3 is built from 14 residues. V shed 11 bases and J shed 4 bases, with 17 bases lying between them.